This T cell receptor beta chain was observed in a study of blood T cell repertoires in COVID-19. Looked up from germline, CDR1 is SGHAT and CDR2 is FQNNGV. The CDR3 is made up of 13 amino acids. The J segment lost 15 bases and the V segment lost 5 bases, leaving 10 bases of the junction unmatched. How the authors handled the data: The authors estimated nucleated cell counts from reference gene primer amplification. TCRdb keeps only in-frame clones here, not all; method: immunoSEQ multiplex PCR. Clone size and the V and J calls come from that table; the DNA yielded D and trimming. The sample consists of 130,000 or so clones, 85% to 90% of them appearing once.

The sequencing input was peripheral blood. The chain recombines TRBV11-2 with TRBJ2-1; 10 bases align to TRBD2. The sequence came from a man aged 45-65 years with active or convalescent COVID-19. The CDR3 bases are TGTGCCAGCAGCGCGACTGGGACTAGCGTAGCGTTCTTC. This translates into CASSATGTSVAFF.